Below are 30 T cell receptor beta chains sequenced from a single sample in a study of cytomegalovirus exposure and HLA in healthy donors. PCR was performed using 60 Vbeta and 13 Jbeta primers. TCRdb's table, derived via immunoSEQ multiplex PCR, lists solely in-frame clones and lacks some. The sample consists of some 110,000 clones, more than 75% of them appearing once. The sequenced sample consisted of PBMCs. The receptors were sampled from a woman in her 40s in good health and CMV-seronegative.

This clone was seen more than once but under ten times. The chain links TRBV27 to TRBJ1-2; D unresolved. The CDR3 loop spans 17 amino acids. Trimming pared 8 bases from V and 4 bases from J, leaving 26 bases between. Germline V lookup: CDR1 MNHEY, CDR2 SMNVEV (reference sequence). CDR3 bases: TGTGCCAGCGGCCTGGGGAGTACTAATATTCCCCTCTATGGCTACACCTTC. Translating gives CASGLGSTNIPLYGYTF.

This clone was recorded only once. The chain uses TRBV2 and TRBJ1-5; no firm D call. V shed 6 bases and J shed 5 bases, with 17 bases lying between them. The CDR3 consists of 15 residues. Germline V lookup: CDR1 SNHLY, CDR2 FYNNEI. CDR3 loop: CASSGQLRGYQPQHF. The CDR3 bases are TGTGCCAGCAGCGGCCAATTGCGCGGCTATCAGCCCCAGCATTTT.

This chain joins TRBV5-4 and TRBJ2-1, with 9 bases matching TRBD2. The V and J ends lost 0 bases and 7 bases, in that order; junction bases with no gene match: 5. The CDR3 loop spans 15 amino acids. Germline V lookup: CDR1 SGHNT, CDR2 YYREEE (reference sequence). The CDR3 loop reads CASSLGGRARNEQFF. DNA for the CDR3: TGTGCCAGCAGCTTGGGCGGGAGGGCCAGGAATGAGCAGTTCTTC.

This clone has a single count. The chain couples TRBV20-1 to TRBJ2-5, with D possibly TRBD1 on 5 matching bases. The CDR3 spans 11 residues. In germline, CDR1 is DFQATT, CDR2 SNEGSKA (reference sequence). The V and J ends lost 7 bases and 4 bases respectively, with 10 bases between them. CDR3 region: CSVQGRETQYF. CDR3 DNA sequence: TGCAGTGTTCAGGGTAGAGAGACCCAGTACTTC.

The chain links TRBV7-2 to TRBJ2-7, with TRBD1 identical over 9 bases. Trimming took 6 bases from V and 1 from J; bases not matched to a gene: 7. Germline lookup yields CDR1 SGHTA and CDR2 FQGNSA. CDR3 length: 15 residues. CDR3 sequence reads: CASSFRQGGSYEQYF. DNA of the CDR3: TGTGCCAGCAGTTTTAGACAGGGGGGATCCTACGAGCAGTACTTC.

Note on this clone: Sequence at one end of the junction differs from germline and may be a read error. This chain joins TRBV7-9 and TRBJ1-4; no clear D gene. The CDR3 runs to 15 residues. CDR1 and CDR2 from the germline V gene are SEHNR and FQNEAQ (reference sequence). The CDR3 DNA follows: TGTTCCAGCAGCCGAGCGGAGACGCGTTCGGAAAAACTGTTTTTT. As protein: CSSSRAETRSEKLFF.

This rearrangement joins TRBV14 to TRBJ2-1; D is ambiguous. The germline V gene has CDR1 SGHDN and CDR2 FVKESK. CDR3 length: 16 amino acids. V shed 3 bases and J shed 1 base, with 13 bases lying between them. The CDR3: CASSHLQSRSYNEQFF. DNA for the CDR3: TGTGCCAGCAGCCATTTGCAGAGCAGGTCCTACAATGAGCAGTTCTTC.

This chain uses TRBV6-5 with TRBJ2-2; no definite D call. The CDR3 loop spans 14 amino acids. Germline loops: CDR1 MNHEY, CDR2 SVGAGI. V was shortened by 2 bases and J by 4 bases, with 8 bases between the two germline ends. CDR3 in DNA: TGTGCCAGCAGTTACGTAGAATTCACCGGGGAGCTGTTTTTT. Protein: CASSYVEFTGELFF.

This clone has just a few counts. The V call is TRBV18, the J call TRBJ1-1; 7 nucleotides agree with TRBD1. V dropped 2 bases and J dropped 10; count of bases not matched to a gene: 7. Germline CDR1 KGHSH, CDR2 LQKENI. The CDR3 has 13 amino acids. For the CDR3, the DNA is TGTGCCAGCTCACCATCGGACAGGCCTGGAGCTTTCTTT. Its translation is CASSPSDRPGAFF.

The rearrangement links TRBV7-9 to TRBJ2-7, with TRBD2 matching over 9 bases. With 8 bases clipped from V and 6 bases from J, the junction kept 14 bases outside the gene matches. The CDR3 is 15 residues long. Germline V CDR1 and CDR2: SEHNR, FQNEAQ (reference sequence). The DNA for the CDR3 is TGTGCCAGCGCTCCCCGGGGTAGCGGGAGTCCCGAGCAGTACTTC. Amino acids: CASAPRGSGSPEQYF.

The V call is TRBV7-2, the J call TRBJ2-4; 7 nucleotides align to TRBD1. This CDR3 region has 13 residues. Germline CDR1 is SGHTA and CDR2 is FQGNSA. The ends lost 5 bases at V and 5 bases at J; junction bases unmatched: 3. CDR3 DNA sequence: TGTGCCAGCAGCCTCGGGACAGAAAACATTCAGTACTTC. Translation gives CASSLGTENIQYF.

This chain uses TRBV15 with TRBJ2-2; no firm D call. The length of the CDR3 is 13 residues. Germline-derived CDR1 and CDR2 are LNHNV and YYDKDF (reference sequence). With 4 bases removed from V and 6 bases from J, the gap between germline ends came to 9 bases. CDR3 protein: CATSIDTPGELFF. The CDR3 DNA is TGTGCCACCAGCATCGACACCCCCGGGGAGCTGTTTTTT.

This sequence joins TRBV4-3 and TRBJ2-7; a possible D gene is TRBD1 (7 bases). V lost 1 base and J lost 6, with 28 bases in between. There are 19 residues in the CDR3. From germline, CDR1 is LGHNA and CDR2 YSLEER. CDR3 nucleotides: TGCGCCAGCAGCCAAGGGTTCAGGGGGGCAATAGCGACCGAGGCCGAGCAGTACTTC. This sequence encodes CASSQGFRGAIATEAEQYF.

The V gene is TRBV7-9, the J gene TRBJ2-7, with 7 bases matching TRBD1. The V gene end was trimmed by 3 bases and the J gene end by 5 bases; junction bases not matched to a gene: 7. Germline V CDR1 and CDR2: SEHNR, FQNEAQ (reference sequence). The CDR3 contains 14 residues. The CDR3 protein is CASSFTLGQDEQYF. The CDR3 nucleotides read TGTGCCAGCAGCTTCACACTCGGACAGGACGAGCAGTACTTC. Full variable domain (rest looked up from reference TRBV7-9 and TRBJ2-7): DTGVSQNPRHKITKRGQNVTFRCDPISEHNRLYWYRQTLGQGPEFLTYFQNEAQLEKSRLLSDRFSAERPKGSFSTLEIQRTEQGDSAMYLCASSFTLGQDEQYFGPGTRLTVT.

The rearrangement links TRBV11-3 to TRBJ1-3; D may be TRBD1 (5 bases). V gave up 3 bases and J gave up 0 bases, with 9 bases separating them. CDR3 length: 15 residues. Germline CDR1 SGHNT, CDR2 YENEEA. The CDR3 DNA follows: TGTGCCAGCAGCTTGGGGGGAGACTCTGGAAACACCATATATTTT. It specifies CASSLGGDSGNTIYF.

The chain recombines TRBV9 with TRBJ2-2; 9 bases align to TRBD1. The junction had 3 bases not matched to a gene; V was cut back by 4 bases and J by 5 bases. CDR3 length: 14 residues. Germline values: CDR1 SGDLS, CDR2 YYNGEE. CDR3 sequence (DNA): TGTGCCAGCAGCTTGGGACAGGGTACCGGGGAGCTGTTTTTT. Amino acid sequence: CASSLGQGTGELFF.

This sequence joins TRBV6-5 and TRBJ2-6, with TRBD2 as a possible D gene (5 bases). CDR1 is MNHEY, CDR2 SVGAGI, per germline. V was clipped by 2 bases and J by 2 bases, with 10 bases between them. The CDR3 is 16 amino acids. The CDR3 DNA is TGTGCCAGCAGTTACGAGGGTACCCCTGGGGCCAACGTCCTGACTTTC. It is translated as CASSYEGTPGANVLTF.

The gene calls are TRBV19 and TRBJ2-7; TRBD2 matches 8 bases. Germline V lookup: CDR1 LNHDA, CDR2 SQIVND (reference sequence). The CDR3 has 15 amino acids. With 9 bases clipped from V and 3 bases from J, the junction kept 13 bases outside the gene matches. The CDR3 DNA reads TGTGCCAGCGCCGTGAGTAGCGGGGAAATCTACGAGCAGTACTTC. This translates into CASAVSSGEIYEQYF.

On this clone itself: One end of the junction fails to match germline, which may point to a read error. The chain joins TRBV7-9 to TRBJ2-3, with 8 bases fitting TRBD2. CDR3 size: 16 residues. Germline CDR1 SEHNR, CDR2 FQNEAQ (reference sequence). The CDR3 DNA follows: TGTTCCAGCAGCCCAACGAGCGGGAGAGGGCTGGATACGCAGTATTTT. Translated, it gives CSSSPTSGRGLDTQYF.

The rearrangement links TRBV30 to TRBJ1-5, with TRBD1 matching over 9 bases. After removal of 2 bases from V and 2 bases from J, the junction contained 4 bases not matched to a gene. This CDR3 is 15 amino acids long. CDR1 and CDR2 from the germline V gene are GTSNPN and SVGIG (reference sequence). The CDR3 DNA follows: TGTGCCTGGAGTAACCGGACAGGGGGCAATCAGCCCCAGCATTTT. Amino acid sequence: CAWSNRTGGNQPQHF.

This chain connects TRBV29-1 to TRBJ2-1; D perhaps matches TRBD1 (6 bases). The ends were cut back, 3 bases at V and 9 bases at J, with 15 bases in the middle. Germline assignment: CDR1 SQVTM and CDR2 ANQGSEA. The CDR3 contains 13 residues. CDR3 in amino acids: CSVEGARTLEQFF. Written as DNA, the CDR3 is TGCAGCGTTGAGGGGGCCAGGACGCTTGAGCAGTTCTTC.

This clone has only a few counts. V usage is TRBV5-4 and J usage is TRBJ2-3; the D gene is possibly TRBD1 (5 bases). The ends were cut back, 2 bases at V and 4 bases at J, with 17 bases in the middle. The CDR3 is made up of 16 amino acids. CDR1 and CDR2 from the germline V gene are SGHNT and YYREEE (reference sequence). CDR3 in DNA: TGTGCCAGCAGCTTTCCCGACTGGGGCGATTCAGATACGCAGTATTTT. This translates into CASSFPDWGDSDTQYF.

This clone appeared once. The CDR3 region is CASSHRGDSSYEQYF. In nucleotides, the CDR3 is TGCGCCAGCAGCCACCGAGGGGACAGTTCCTACGAGCAGTACTTC. The genes are TRBV4-1 and TRBJ2-7; 7 nucleotides agree with TRBD1. Germline V gene lookup returns CDR1 MGHRA and CDR2 YSYEKL. V gave up 3 bases and J gave up 1 base; unmatched junction bases: 6. This CDR3 region has 15 residues.

This clone was found a few times. This chain uses TRBV5-4 with TRBJ1-2, with 7 bases identical to TRBD1. The ends lost 4 bases at V and 0 bases at J; junction bases unmatched: 3. There are 14 residues in the CDR3. CDR1 SGHNT and CDR2 YYREEE come from the germline V gene (reference sequence). The CDR3 DNA reads TGTGCCAGCAGCCGGACAGGAGCTAACTATGGCTACACCTTC. Translation gives CASSRTGANYGYTF.

The table lists this clone with a count of one. The gene calls are TRBV5-4 and TRBJ2-7; TRBD1 aligns across 7 bases. The CDR3 loop spans 14 amino acids. Losses at the gene ends were 9 bases for V and 0 bases for J; bases not matched to a gene: 9. Germline lookup yields CDR1 SGHNT and CDR2 YYREEE (reference sequence). The CDR3 spells CAMAPGTASYEQYF. Written as DNA, the CDR3 is TGTGCCATGGCCCCGGGGACAGCCTCCTACGAGCAGTACTTC.

This clone showed up just a few times. CDR3: CASWRDRQNTEAFF. The CDR3 bases are TGTGCCAGCTGGCGGGACAGACAGAACACTGAAGCTTTCTTT. The chain uses TRBV2 and TRBJ1-1; the match to TRBD1 covers 7 bases. CDR3 length equals 14 residues. V was clipped by 8 bases and J by 1 base; unmatched bases: 7. The germline V gene has CDR1 SNHLY and CDR2 FYNNEI.

The gene calls are TRBV5-5 and TRBJ1-2; D gene ambiguous. The CDR3 has 12 amino acids. The germline gives CDR1 SGHKS, CDR2 YYEKEE (reference sequence). V lost 2 bases and J lost 4, with 6 bases in between. The CDR3 reads CASSFGFYGYTF. CDR3 DNA: TGTGCCAGCAGCTTCGGGTTCTATGGCTACACCTTC.

The chain couples TRBV5-1 to TRBJ2-1; D is perhaps TRBD1 (7 bases). Germline loops: CDR1 SGHRS, CDR2 YFSETQ. The CDR3 covers 14 residues. V gave up 4 bases and J gave up 5 bases, with 13 bases separating them. CDR3 sequence: CASSPRGDNNEQFF. In DNA form, the CDR3 reads TGCGCCAGCAGCCCCAGGGGGGATAACAATGAGCAGTTCTTC. Together with reference TRBV5-1 and TRBJ2-1, the CDR3 gives the full variable domain: KAGVTQTPRYLIKTRGQQVTLSCSPISGHRSVSWYQQTPGQGLQFLFEYFSETQRNKGNFPGRFSGRQFSNSRSEMNVSTLELGDSALYLCASSPRGDNNEQFFGPGTRLTVL.

The chain carries TRBV7-2 and TRBJ2-7; D ambiguous. The V end lost 0 bases, the J end lost 3 bases, and 6 bases lay between the germline ends. This CDR3 region has 13 residues. CDR1 and CDR2 (germline): SGHTA, FQGNSA. The CDR3 DNA reads as TGTGCCAGCAGCTTAGCCCGGGTCTACGAGCAGTACTTC. Translating gives CASSLARVYEQYF.

This clone was recorded once. CDR3 amino acids: CASSPLWAGQETQYF. The CDR3 DNA is TGTGCCAGCAGCCCGCTTTGGGCAGGGCAAGAGACCCAGTACTTC. The rearrangement uses TRBV28 and TRBJ2-5; possibly TRBD1 for D (5 bases). V lost 6 bases, J lost 2 bases, and 16 bases lay in between. Germline CDR1 reads MDHEN; CDR2 reads SYDVKM. The CDR3 runs 15 residues. Full variable domain (outside the CDR3, taken from reference TRBV28 and TRBJ2-5): DVKVTQSSRYLVKRTGEKVFLECVQDMDHENMFWYRQDPGLGLRLIYFSYDVKMKEKGDIPEGYSVSREKKERFSLILESASTNQTSMYLCASSPLWAGQETQYFGPGTRLLVL.